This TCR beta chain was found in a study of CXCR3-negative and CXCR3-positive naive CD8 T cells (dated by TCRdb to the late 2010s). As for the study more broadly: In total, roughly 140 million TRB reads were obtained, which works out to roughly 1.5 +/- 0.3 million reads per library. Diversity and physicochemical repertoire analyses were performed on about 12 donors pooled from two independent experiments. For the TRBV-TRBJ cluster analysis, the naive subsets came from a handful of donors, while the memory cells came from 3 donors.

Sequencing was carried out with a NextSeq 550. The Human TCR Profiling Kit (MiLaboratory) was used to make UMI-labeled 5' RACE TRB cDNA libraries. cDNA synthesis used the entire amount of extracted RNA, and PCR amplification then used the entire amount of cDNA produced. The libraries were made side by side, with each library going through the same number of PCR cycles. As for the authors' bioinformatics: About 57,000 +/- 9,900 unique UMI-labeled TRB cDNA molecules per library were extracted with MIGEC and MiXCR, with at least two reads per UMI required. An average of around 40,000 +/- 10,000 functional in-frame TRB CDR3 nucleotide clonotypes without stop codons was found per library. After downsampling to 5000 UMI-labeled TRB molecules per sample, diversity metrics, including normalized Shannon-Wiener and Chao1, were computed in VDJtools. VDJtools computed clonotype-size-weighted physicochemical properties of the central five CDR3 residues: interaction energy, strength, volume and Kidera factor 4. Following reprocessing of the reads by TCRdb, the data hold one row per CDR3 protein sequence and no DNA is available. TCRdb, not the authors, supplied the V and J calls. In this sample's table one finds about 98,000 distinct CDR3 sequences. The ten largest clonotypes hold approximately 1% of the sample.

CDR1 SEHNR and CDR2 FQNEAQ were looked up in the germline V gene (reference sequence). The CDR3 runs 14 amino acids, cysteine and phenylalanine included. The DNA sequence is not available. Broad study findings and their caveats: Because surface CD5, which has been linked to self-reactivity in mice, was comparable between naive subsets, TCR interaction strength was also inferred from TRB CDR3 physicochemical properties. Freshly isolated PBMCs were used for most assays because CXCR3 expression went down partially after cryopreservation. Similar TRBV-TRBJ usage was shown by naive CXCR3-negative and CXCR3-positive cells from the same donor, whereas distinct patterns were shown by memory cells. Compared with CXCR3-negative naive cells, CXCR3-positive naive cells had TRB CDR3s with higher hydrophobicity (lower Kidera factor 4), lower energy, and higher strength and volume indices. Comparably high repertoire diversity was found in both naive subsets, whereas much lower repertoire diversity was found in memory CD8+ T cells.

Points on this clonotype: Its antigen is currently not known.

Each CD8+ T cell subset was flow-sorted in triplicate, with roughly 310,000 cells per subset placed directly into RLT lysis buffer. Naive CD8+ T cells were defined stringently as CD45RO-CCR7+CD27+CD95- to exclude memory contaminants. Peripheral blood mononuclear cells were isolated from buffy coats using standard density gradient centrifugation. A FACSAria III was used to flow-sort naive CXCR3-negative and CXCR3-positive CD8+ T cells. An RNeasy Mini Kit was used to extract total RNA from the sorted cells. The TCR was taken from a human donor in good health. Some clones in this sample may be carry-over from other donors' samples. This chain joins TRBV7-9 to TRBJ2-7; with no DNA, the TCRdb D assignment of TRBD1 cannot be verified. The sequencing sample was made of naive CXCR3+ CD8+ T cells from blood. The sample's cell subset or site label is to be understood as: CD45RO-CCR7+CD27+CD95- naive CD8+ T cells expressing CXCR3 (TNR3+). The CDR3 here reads CASSFVTVEYEQYF.